This is a list of T cell receptor beta chains from one sample in a study of T cells in Graves' hyperthyroidism and ophthalmopathy. Using its own MiXCR run on the multiplex PCR reads, TCRdb lists one record per CDR3 protein. The sample includes around 350,000 distinct CDR3 sequences, approximately 17% seen only once; the top ten take around 35%. The specimen was blood. These receptors originate from a woman between 25 and 40 years old with Graves' hyperthyroidism that later progressed to Graves' ophthalmopathy. Each CDR3 is given with its conserved first and last residue. The D gene is left open where the match is weak. Clone size, where shown, is once, few, many, or a class for clones that have expanded.

j_call: TRBJ2-3; d_call: TRBD2; cdr3_length: 17; clone_size: many; v_call: TRBV12-3/TRBV12-4; cdr3_aa: CASSSPGLAGPTDTQYF; cdr3_nt: TGTGCCAGCAGTTCTCCGGGACTAGCGGGACCCACAGATACGCAGTATTTT
j_call: TRBJ1-5; d_call: TRBD1; cdr3_length: 15; clone_size: few; v_call: TRBV2; cdr3_aa: CASRTGQYSNQPQHF; cdr3_nt: TGTGCCAGCAGGACAGGGCAATATAGCAATCAGCCCCAGCATTTT
j_call: TRBJ2-1; d_call: NA; cdr3_length: 13; clone_size: many; v_call: TRBV10-3; cdr3_aa: CATLGEGGNEQFF; cdr3_nt: TGTGCCACCTTGGGCGAGGGGGGCAATGAGCAGTTCTTC
j_call: TRBJ1-1; d_call: NA; cdr3_length: 14; clone_size: many; v_call: TRBV30; cdr3_aa: CAWTLDRPNTEAFF; cdr3_nt: TGTGCCTGGACTCTCGACAGGCCGAACACTGAAGCTTTCTTT
j_call: TRBJ2-2; d_call: TRBD2; cdr3_length: 17; clone_size: NA; v_call: TRBV4-2; cdr3_aa: CASSGLAGGSNTGELFF; cdr3_nt: TGTGCCAGCAGCGGACTAGCGGGAGGGTCCAACACCGGGGAGCTGTTTTTT
j_call: TRBJ1-6; d_call: NA; cdr3_length: 14; clone_size: few; v_call: TRBV27; cdr3_aa: CASSFGGVGSPLHF; cdr3_nt: TGTGCCAGCAGTTTTGGGGGGGTTGGTTCACCCCTCCACTTT
j_call: TRBJ2-5; d_call: NA; cdr3_length: 14; clone_size: many; v_call: TRBV28; cdr3_aa: CASSSTATQETQYF; cdr3_nt: TGTGCCAGCAGTTCGACAGCGACTCAAGAGACCCAGTACTTC
j_call: TRBJ2-3; d_call: TRBD2; cdr3_length: 16; clone_size: many; v_call: TRBV11-2; cdr3_aa: CASSPIGGGSADTQYF; cdr3_nt: TGTGCCAGCAGCCCCATCGGGGGGGGGTCCGCAGATACGCAGTATTTT
j_call: TRBJ2-7; d_call: TRBD1; cdr3_length: 16; clone_size: many; v_call: TRBV5-1; cdr3_aa: CASSAGGTGGTYEQYF; cdr3_nt: TGCGCCAGCAGCGCGGGTGGGACAGGGGGCACCTACGAGCAGTACTTC
j_call: TRBJ2-3; d_call: NA; cdr3_length: 14; clone_size: NA; v_call: TRBV9; cdr3_aa: CASSAVDDTDTQYF; cdr3_nt: TGTGCCAGCAGCGCAGTGGATGACACAGATACGCAGTATTTT
j_call: TRBJ2-1; d_call: TRBD1; cdr3_length: 17; clone_size: many; v_call: TRBV3-1; cdr3_aa: CASSRLQTGGSYNEQFF; cdr3_nt: TGTGCCAGCAGCCGGCTCCAGACAGGGGGCTCCTACAATGAGCAGTTCTTC
j_call: TRBJ2-7; d_call: NA; cdr3_length: 17; clone_size: few; v_call: TRBV2; cdr3_aa: CASSVVNSWGGLYEQYF; cdr3_nt: TGTGCCAGCAGTGTTGTTAATTCCTGGGGGGGCTTGTACGAGCAGTACTTC
j_call: TRBJ2-2; d_call: TRBD1; cdr3_length: 15; clone_size: NA; v_call: TRBV20-1; cdr3_aa: CSAKSTGLDTGELFF; cdr3_nt: TGCAGTGCTAAATCGACAGGGTTGGACACCGGGGAGCTGTTTTTT
j_call: TRBJ1-2; d_call: NA; cdr3_length: 14; clone_size: many; v_call: TRBV19; cdr3_aa: CASSIEPSGTGYTF; cdr3_nt: TGTGCCAGTAGTATTGAACCGTCGGGGACTGGCTACACCTTC
j_call: TRBJ2-1; d_call: NA; cdr3_length: 14; clone_size: NA; v_call: TRBV14; cdr3_aa: CASSLLGGAHEQFF; cdr3_nt: TGTGCCAGCAGCCTTTTAGGAGGGGCCCATGAGCAGTTCTTC
j_call: TRBJ2-3; d_call: NA; cdr3_length: 15; clone_size: many; v_call: TRBV27; cdr3_aa: CASSPDRGSRDTQYF; cdr3_nt: TGTGCCAGCAGCCCCGACCGTGGGAGTCGGGATACGCAGTATTTT
j_call: TRBJ2-7; d_call: TRBD1; cdr3_length: 14; clone_size: many; v_call: TRBV20-1; cdr3_aa: CSARDPDRVVEQYF; cdr3_nt: TGCAGTGCTAGAGATCCGGACAGGGTGGTGGAGCAGTACTTC
j_call: TRBJ1-1; d_call: NA; cdr3_length: 14; clone_size: many; v_call: TRBV11-2; cdr3_aa: CASSPGAANTEAFF; cdr3_nt: TGTGCCAGCAGCCCGGGGGCAGCGAACACTGAAGCTTTCTTT
j_call: TRBJ2-3; d_call: TRBD2; cdr3_length: 13; clone_size: many; v_call: TRBV7-2; cdr3_aa: CASMGGGTDTQYF; cdr3_nt: TGTGCCAGCATGGGAGGGGGCACAGATACGCAGTATTTT
j_call: TRBJ1-5; d_call: NA; cdr3_length: 15; clone_size: many; v_call: TRBV6-1; cdr3_aa: CASSLRAASNQPQHF; cdr3_nt: TGTGCCAGCAGTCTCAGGGCGGCAAGCAATCAGCCCCAGCATTTT